Listed here is a single T cell receptor (beta chain). The V end lost 5 bases, the J end lost 9 bases, and 19 bases lay between the germline ends. Germline V CDR1 and CDR2: PRHDT, FYEKMQ (reference sequence). CDR3 length equals 15 residues. This sample is drawn from a study of blood T cell repertoires in COVID-19. Study-wide background: Researchers got acute and convalescent COVID-19 samples from the United States, Italy and Spain. PBMCs, B-cell-depleted T cells, or T cells provided the cDNA or gDNA that made up the material.

Authors' methods: Estimated nucleated cell counts came from reference gene primer amplification. Clones were read by immunoSEQ multiplex PCR, and TCRdb kept only the in-frame ones, dropping some. The V and J calls and clone size were taken over from that table, and D and trimming were inferred from the DNA. The repertoire holds about 180,000 clones, with more than 75% as singletons. Input material: peripheral blood. The rearrangement links TRBV13 to TRBJ2-2; possible D gene TRBD2, 6 bases. The receptor was isolated from a man aged 40-55 years with active or convalescent COVID-19. CDR3 loop: CASSMLASAERELFF. The CDR3, as DNA: TGTGCCAGCAGCATGCTTGCTAGCGCGGAGAGGGAGCTGTTTTTT.